This record concerns one TCR beta chain sequence. This record comes from a study of blood T cell repertoires in COVID-19. All enrollees were about 18 to 89 years old and from 25 or so US areas. Only in-frame clones appear in the TCRdb table, and some are missing; sequencing was by immunoSEQ multiplex PCR. The data hold roughly 340,000 clones, with around 91% observed a single time. Germline V gene sequence: CDR1 MNHEY, CDR2 SVGAGI. The CDR3 extends over 12 amino acids. Trimming removed 10 bases at V and 2 bases at J, with 11 bases between. The V call is TRBV6-5, the J call TRBJ1-1; D possibly corresponds to TRBD1 (5 bases). Sequenced sample: PBMCs or T cells enriched from blood (not recorded which). The origin of this receptor is a man between 18 and 35 years old who had recovered from COVID-19. The CDR3 nucleotides are TGTGCCACTAGACAGATTAACACTGAAGCTTTCTTT. Translation: CATRQINTEAFF.